Each of the 16 T cell receptor beta chains below was sequenced from the same sample in a study of cytomegalovirus exposure and HLA in healthy donors. Vbeta (60) and Jbeta (13) primers were used in the PCR. The data were produced by immunoSEQ multiplex PCR, yet TCRdb's version contains in-frame clones alone and is incomplete. The profile shows approximately 220,000 clones, 76% of them singletons. Sequences were obtained from PBMCs. These receptors originate from a man aged 18 to 29 in good health and CMV-seronegative.

The V call is TRBV23-1, the J call TRBJ1-4; no reliable D call. TRBV23-1 is labeled an ORF, and its function is uncertain. The V end lost 7 bases, the J end lost 8 bases, and 17 bases lay between the germline ends. The CDR3 loop spans 14 amino acids. CDR3 loop: CASTPRADKEKLFF. CDR3 nucleotides: TGCGCCAGCACCCCGAGAGCGGATAAGGAAAAACTGTTTTTT.

The CDR3 DNA follows: TGTGCCAGCTCACCAAAGGTCAGGGATGAAAAACTGTTTTTT. It is translated as CASSPKVRDEKLFF. The chain combines TRBV18 with TRBJ1-4; a weak D match, TRBD1 (5 bases). Germline CDR1 reads KGHSH; CDR2 reads LQKENI. Trimming removed 2 bases from V and 6 bases from J, with 10 bases in between. There are 14 residues in the CDR3.

The chain joins TRBV11-2 to TRBJ1-5; tentatively, D is TRBD1 (5 bases). The CDR3 is 14 residues long. Trimming left V 4 bases short and J 3 bases short, with 10 bases between. From germline, CDR1 is SGHAT and CDR2 FQNNGV. In nucleotides, the CDR3 is TGTGCCAGCAGCTCCGACAGAAACAATCAGCCCCAGCATTTT. Residues: CASSSDRNNQPQHF.

CDR3 sequence (DNA): TGTGCCAGCAAGCACAGGAACACTGAAGCTTTCTTT. Protein sequence: CASKHRNTEAFF. The chain carries TRBV2 and TRBJ1-1, with D hard to call. This CDR3 has 12 residues. The germline CDR1 and CDR2 sequences are SNHLY and FYNNEI. V lost 7 bases, J lost 1 base, and 7 bases lay in between.

The chain combines TRBV14 with TRBJ2-7, with D possibly TRBD2 on 6 matching bases. V was pared by 4 bases and J by 2 bases, with 15 bases between. Germline-derived CDR1 and CDR2 are SGHDN and FVKESK. The CDR3 covers 15 residues. CDR3 sequence: CASSPVSGAPYEQYF. In nucleotides, the CDR3 is TGTGCCAGCAGCCCGGTTAGCGGTGCCCCCTACGAGCAGTACTTC. Using reference TRBV14 and TRBJ2-7 for the parts outside the CDR3, the full variable domain is EAGVTQFPSHSVIEKGQTVTLRCDPISGHDNLYWYRRVMGKEIKFLLHFVKESKQDESGMPNNRFLAERTGGTYSTLKVQPAELEDSGVYFCASSPVSGAPYEQYFGPGTRLTVT.

The chain couples TRBV11-2 to TRBJ2-5, with 14 bases that match TRBD2. V lost 5 bases, J lost 8 bases, and 10 bases stayed unmatched. This CDR3 has 16 residues. Per germline, CDR1 SGHAT and CDR2 FQNNGV. The CDR3 DNA reads TGTGCCAGCAGCAGTGGGGGGACTAGCGGGAGCGCAACCCAGTACTTC. Residues: CASSSGGTSGSATQYF.

This clone showed up just a few times. Other DNA sequences from this sample encode an identical CDR3 as well. This chain's CDR3 is CAWSVQGAGELFF. CDR3 in DNA: TGTGCCTGGAGTGTACAGGGGGCCGGGGAGCTGTTTTTT. J is TRBJ2-2 and V is TRBV30; the match to TRBD1 covers 8 bases. Per germline, CDR1 GTSNPN and CDR2 SVGIG (reference sequence). The CDR3 covers 13 residues. Trimming cost V 0 bases and J 6 bases; bases outside gene matches: 0.

This clone was detected only a few times. Other DNA sequences in the same sample also yield this CDR3. This rearrangement joins TRBV2 to TRBJ2-2; 9 nucleotides line up with TRBD1. J gave up 5 bases and V 4 bases, and 5 bases lay outside the gene matches. This CDR3 contains 15 residues. Germline V gene lookup returns CDR1 SNHLY and CDR2 FYNNEI. For the CDR3, the DNA is TGTGCCAGCAGTGTACAGGGGGCCGGGACCGGGGAGCTGTTTTTT. This gives the protein CASSVQGAGTGELFF.

This rearrangement joins TRBV7-9 to TRBJ2-7; 10 positions match TRBD1. Trimming cost V 1 base and J 3 bases; bases outside gene matches: 0. Per the germline V gene, CDR1 is SEHNR and CDR2 is FQNEAQ (reference sequence). This CDR3 spans 14 amino acids. The CDR3 reads CASSLGDRGYEQYF. Written as DNA, the CDR3 is TGTGCCAGCAGCTTAGGGGACAGGGGCTACGAGCAGTACTTC.

The CDR3 sequence is CAISGGRVSMNTEAFF. CDR3 bases: TGTGCCATCAGTGGCGGGAGGGTTTCTATGAACACTGAAGCTTTCTTT. The chain couples TRBV10-3 to TRBJ1-1; D uncertain. The germline gives CDR1 ENHRY, CDR2 SYGVKD. The CDR3 totals 16 residues. V lost 4 bases, J lost 0 bases, and 15 bases lay in between.

This clone was seen only a few times. The chain uses TRBV2 and TRBJ2-3, with a weak D call TRBD2 (5 bases). The CDR3 is 17 amino acids. The germline V gene has CDR1 SNHLY and CDR2 FYNNEI. V was trimmed by 6 bases and J by 0 bases, leaving 19 bases between them. The CDR3 DNA is TGTGCCAGCAGCAATCCGGCCTGGGGAGAGAGCACAGATACGCAGTATTTT. Its translation is CASSNPAWGESTDTQYF.

The chain carries TRBV27 and TRBJ2-1; possibly TRBD2 for D (5 bases). The CDR3 sequence is 13 residues long. CDR1 and CDR2 (germline): MNHEY, SMNVEV (reference sequence). V lost 5 bases to trimming and J lost 9 bases, with 14 bases between them. The CDR3 DNA sequence: TGTGCCAGCAGTACCAATCCGGGATGTGAGCAGTTCTTC. Translation: CASSTNPGCEQFF.

V gene TRBV6-1 combines with J gene TRBJ1-6, with TRBD1 matching 8 bases. Trimming at V came to 5 bases and at J to 11 bases, leaving 11 bases not matched to a gene. The CDR3 contains 15 residues. CDR1 is MNHNS and CDR2 is SASEGT in the germline V gene. The CDR3 DNA reads TGTGCCAGCAGTCCCTGGGACAGGCGGCGGGCACCCCTCCACTTT. Protein: CASSPWDRRRAPLHF.

This clone was counted between two and nine times. The chain joins TRBV6-6 to TRBJ2-7, with D possibly being TRBD1 (5 bases). The CDR3 consists of 14 residues. V lost 7 bases and J lost 3, with 16 bases in between. Germline CDR1 MNHNY, CDR2 SVGAGI (reference sequence). The chain's CDR3 is CASISQVPIYEQYF. As DNA, the CDR3 is TGTGCCAGCATCTCACAGGTTCCTATCTACGAGCAGTACTTC.

The genes are TRBV5-6 and TRBJ1-2, with D hard to call. This CDR3 region has 12 residues. Trimming cost V 0 bases and J 3 bases, with 3 bases left between them. Germline loops: CDR1 SGHDT, CDR2 YYEEEE. The DNA for the CDR3 is TGTGCCAGCAGCTTGGCCTACTATGGCTACACCTTC. It translates to CASSLAYYGYTF.

The chain carries TRBV11-1 and TRBJ2-5, with 8 bases identical to TRBD2. This CDR3 region has 15 residues. Trimming removed 5 bases from V and 5 bases from J; junction bases left unmatched: 10. Germline V CDR1 and CDR2: SGHAT, FQDESV (reference sequence). CDR3 sequence (DNA): TGTGCCAGCAGCGCGGCGGGGGGTTCGGGGGAGACCCAGTACTTC. Amino acids: CASSAAGGSGETQYF.